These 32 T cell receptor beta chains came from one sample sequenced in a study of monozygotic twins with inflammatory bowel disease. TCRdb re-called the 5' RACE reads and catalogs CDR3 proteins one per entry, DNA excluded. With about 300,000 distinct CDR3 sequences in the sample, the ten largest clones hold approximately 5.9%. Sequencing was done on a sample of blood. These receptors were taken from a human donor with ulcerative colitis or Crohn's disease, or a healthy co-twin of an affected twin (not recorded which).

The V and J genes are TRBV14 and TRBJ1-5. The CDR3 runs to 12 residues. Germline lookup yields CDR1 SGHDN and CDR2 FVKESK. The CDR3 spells CASSQAGQPQHF.

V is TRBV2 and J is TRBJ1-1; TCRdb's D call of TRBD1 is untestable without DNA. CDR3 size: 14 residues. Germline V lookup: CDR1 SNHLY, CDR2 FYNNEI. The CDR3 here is CASSVERGRTEAFF.

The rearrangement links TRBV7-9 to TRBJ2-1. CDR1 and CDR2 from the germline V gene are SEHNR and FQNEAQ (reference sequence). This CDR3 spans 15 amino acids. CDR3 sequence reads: CASSLEGIVYNEQFF.

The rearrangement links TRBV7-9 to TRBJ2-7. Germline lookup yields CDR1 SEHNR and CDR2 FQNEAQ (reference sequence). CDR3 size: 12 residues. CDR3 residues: CACSLQRREQYF.

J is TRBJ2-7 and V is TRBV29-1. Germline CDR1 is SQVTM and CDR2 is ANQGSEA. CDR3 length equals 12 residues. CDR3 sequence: CSVDGVGYEQYF.

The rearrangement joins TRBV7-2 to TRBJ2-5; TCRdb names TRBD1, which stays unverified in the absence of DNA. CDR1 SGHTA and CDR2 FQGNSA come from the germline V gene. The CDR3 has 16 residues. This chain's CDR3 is CASSSAGVLLQETQYF.

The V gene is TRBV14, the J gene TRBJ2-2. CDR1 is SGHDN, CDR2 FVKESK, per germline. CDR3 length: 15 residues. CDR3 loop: CASSQERSVFRELFF.

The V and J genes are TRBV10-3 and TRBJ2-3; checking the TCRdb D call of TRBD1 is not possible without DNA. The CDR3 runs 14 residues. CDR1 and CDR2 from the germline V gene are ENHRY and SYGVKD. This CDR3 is CAIRPAGATDTQYF.

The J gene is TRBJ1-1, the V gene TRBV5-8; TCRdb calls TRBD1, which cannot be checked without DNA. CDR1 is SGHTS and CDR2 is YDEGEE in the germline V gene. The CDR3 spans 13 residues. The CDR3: CASSHRRATEAFF.

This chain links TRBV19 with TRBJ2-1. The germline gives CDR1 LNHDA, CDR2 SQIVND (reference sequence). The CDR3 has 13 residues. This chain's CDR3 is CASSIRSHNEQFF.

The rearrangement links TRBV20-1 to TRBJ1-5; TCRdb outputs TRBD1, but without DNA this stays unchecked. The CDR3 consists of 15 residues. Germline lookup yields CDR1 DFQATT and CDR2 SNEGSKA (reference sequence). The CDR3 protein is CSARDHRVFGQPQHF.

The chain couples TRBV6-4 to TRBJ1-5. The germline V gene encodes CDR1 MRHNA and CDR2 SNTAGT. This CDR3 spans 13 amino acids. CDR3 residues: CASSGGSNQPQHF.

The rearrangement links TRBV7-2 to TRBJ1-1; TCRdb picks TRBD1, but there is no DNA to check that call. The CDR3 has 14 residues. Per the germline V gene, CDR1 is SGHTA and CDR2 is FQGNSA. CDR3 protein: CASRRDIMNTEAFF.

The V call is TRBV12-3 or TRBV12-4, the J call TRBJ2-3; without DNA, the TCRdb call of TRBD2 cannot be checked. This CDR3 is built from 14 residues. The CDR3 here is CASSLSRGLDTQYF.

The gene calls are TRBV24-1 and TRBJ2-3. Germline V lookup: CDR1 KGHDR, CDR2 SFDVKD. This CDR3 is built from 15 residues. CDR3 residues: CATSDPFRSTDTQYF.

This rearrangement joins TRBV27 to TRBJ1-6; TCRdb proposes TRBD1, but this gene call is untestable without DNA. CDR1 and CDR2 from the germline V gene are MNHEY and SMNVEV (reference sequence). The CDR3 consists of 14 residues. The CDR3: CASSLSGQNSPLHF.

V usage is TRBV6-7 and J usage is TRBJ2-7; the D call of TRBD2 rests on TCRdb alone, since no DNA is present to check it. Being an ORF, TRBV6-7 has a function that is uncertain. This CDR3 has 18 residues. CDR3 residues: CASSYRLAPRSQLYEQYF.

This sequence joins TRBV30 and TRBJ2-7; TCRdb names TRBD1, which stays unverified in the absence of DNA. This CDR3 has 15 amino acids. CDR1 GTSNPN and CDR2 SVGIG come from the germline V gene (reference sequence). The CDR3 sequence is CASKKGLSSSYEQYF. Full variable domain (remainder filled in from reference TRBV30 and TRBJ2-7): SQTIHQWPATLVQPVGSPLSLECTVEGTSNPNLYWYRQAAGRGLQLLFYSVGIGQISSEVPQNLSASRPQDRQFILSSKKLLLSDSGFYLCASKKGLSSSYEQYFGPGTRLTVT.

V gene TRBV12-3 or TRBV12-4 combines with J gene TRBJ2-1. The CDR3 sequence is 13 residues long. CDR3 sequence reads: CASSFPQENEQFF.

CDR3: CASSRRGTLAKNIQYF. The chain is built from TRBV28 and TRBJ2-4; TCRdb's D call, TRBD1, is unchecked because there is no DNA. CDR3 length: 16 residues. Germline CDR1 MDHEN, CDR2 SYDVKM.

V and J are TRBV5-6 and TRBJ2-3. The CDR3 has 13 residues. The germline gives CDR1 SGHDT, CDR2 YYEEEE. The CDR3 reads CASSPYLADTQYF.

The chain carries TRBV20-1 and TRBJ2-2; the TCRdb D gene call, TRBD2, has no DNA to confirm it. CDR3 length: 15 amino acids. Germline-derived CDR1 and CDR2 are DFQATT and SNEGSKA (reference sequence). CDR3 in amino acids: CSAREEASMGGELFF.

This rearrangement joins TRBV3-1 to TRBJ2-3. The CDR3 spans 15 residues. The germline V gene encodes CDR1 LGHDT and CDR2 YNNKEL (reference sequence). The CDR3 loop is CASSQGFSAADTQYF.

The CDR3: CASSDSINTGVYGYTF. V is TRBV6-4 and J is TRBJ1-2. Germline CDR1 is MRHNA and CDR2 is SNTAGT. This CDR3 contains 16 residues.

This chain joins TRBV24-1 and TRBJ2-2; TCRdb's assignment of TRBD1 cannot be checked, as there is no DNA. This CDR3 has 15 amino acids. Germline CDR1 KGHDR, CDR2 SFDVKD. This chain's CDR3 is CATSQDRGWSGELFF.

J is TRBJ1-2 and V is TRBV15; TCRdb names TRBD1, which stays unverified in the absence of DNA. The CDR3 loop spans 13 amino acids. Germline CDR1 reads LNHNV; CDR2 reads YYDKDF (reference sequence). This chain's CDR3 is CATSSTQEYGYTF.

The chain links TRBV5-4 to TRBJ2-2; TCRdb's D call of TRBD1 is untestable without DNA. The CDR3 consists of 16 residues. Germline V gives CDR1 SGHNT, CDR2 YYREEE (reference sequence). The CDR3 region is CASSLLGNRVTGELFF. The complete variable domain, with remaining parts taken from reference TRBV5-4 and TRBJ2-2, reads ETGVTQSPTHLIKTRGQQVTLRCSSQSGHNTVSWYQQALGQGPQFIFQYYREEENGRGNFPPRFSGLQFPNYSSELNVNALELDDSALYLCASSLLGNRVTGELFFGEGSRLTVL.

The CDR3 sequence: CASSGDVGGRSPLHF. The chain links TRBV9 to TRBJ1-6; TCRdb's D call, TRBD1, is unchecked because there is no DNA. Germline V gives CDR1 SGDLS, CDR2 YYNGEE. The CDR3 has 15 amino acids.

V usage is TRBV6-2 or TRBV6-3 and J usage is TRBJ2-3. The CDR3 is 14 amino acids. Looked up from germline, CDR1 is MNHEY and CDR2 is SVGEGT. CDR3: CASSTMDRTDTQYF.

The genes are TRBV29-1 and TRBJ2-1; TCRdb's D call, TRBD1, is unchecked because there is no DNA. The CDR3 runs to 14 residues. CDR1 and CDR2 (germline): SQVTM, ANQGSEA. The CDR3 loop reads CSVAWGQGKSIPFF.

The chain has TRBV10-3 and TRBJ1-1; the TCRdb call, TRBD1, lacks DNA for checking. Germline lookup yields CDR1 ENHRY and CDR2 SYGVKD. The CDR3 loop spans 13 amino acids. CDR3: CAISGGGGTEAFF.

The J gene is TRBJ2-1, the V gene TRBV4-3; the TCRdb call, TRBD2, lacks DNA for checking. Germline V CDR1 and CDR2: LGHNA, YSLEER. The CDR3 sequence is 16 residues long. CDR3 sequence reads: CASSRKVTSGDNEQFF.